The 30 T cell receptor beta chains reported below all come from one sample, sequenced in a study of blood T cell repertoires in COVID-19. The table came from immunoSEQ multiplex PCR; TCRdb's copy has only in-frame clones and leaves some out. This sample carries 200,000 to 250,000 clones, about 79% of them seen once, and the ten largest clones take about 3.3%. The sequencing sample was made of PBMCs or T cells enriched from blood (not recorded which). Source of these receptors: a woman aged 55-69 years who had recovered from COVID-19.

The CDR3 reads CAWSPGFGTANTGELFF. CDR3 DNA sequence: TGTGCCTGGAGCCCTGGGTTCGGGACTGCGAACACCGGGGAGCTGTTTTTT. The chain employs TRBV30 and TRBJ2-2, with D perhaps matching TRBD2 (6 bases). The CDR3 runs to 17 residues. Germline-derived CDR1 and CDR2 are GTSNPN and SVGIG (reference sequence). V was trimmed by 3 bases and J by 0 bases, leaving 17 bases between them. The full variable domain, completed using reference TRBV30 and TRBJ2-2, is SQTIHQWPATLVQPVGSPLSLECTVEGTSNPNLYWYRQAAGRGLQLLFYSVGIGQISSEVPQNLSASRPQDRQFILSSKKLLLSDSGFYLCAWSPGFGTANTGELFFGEGSRLTVL.

This clone was observed a handful of times. The rearrangement uses TRBV13 and TRBJ2-1, with D tentatively TRBD1 (5 bases). CDR3 length: 15 residues. V was cut by 4 bases and J by 0 bases, with 10 bases left in between. Germline CDR1 and CDR2: PRHDT and FYEKMQ (reference sequence). The CDR3 is CASSSDTSSYNEQFF. As DNA, the CDR3 is TGTGCCAGCAGCTCGGACACCAGCTCCTACAATGAGCAGTTCTTC.

V is TRBV6-5 and J is TRBJ2-2; D ambiguous. Trimming left V 5 bases short and J 6 bases short, with 16 bases between. The V gene's germline CDR1 is MNHEY and CDR2 SVGAGI. This CDR3 spans 15 amino acids. CDR3 loop: CASSHSPLRAGELFF. The CDR3 region has the DNA TGTGCCAGCAGTCATAGTCCCCTTCGAGCCGGGGAGCTGTTTTTT.

Notes on this clone: This sample includes further DNA sequences coding for the same CDR3. The chain employs TRBV19 and TRBJ1-1; D not certain. Germline V gene lookup returns CDR1 LNHDA and CDR2 SQIVND (reference sequence). V was cut by 1 base and J by 3 bases, with 6 bases left in between. The CDR3 contains 13 residues. The DNA for the CDR3 is TGTGCCAGTAGTATAGGAGGGTACACTGAAGCTTTCTTT. It translates to CASSIGGYTEAFF.

In DNA form, the CDR3 reads TGTGCCAGCAGTCGGACAGAAGGCTATGGCTACACCTTC. The encoded protein is CASSRTEGYGYTF. This chain connects TRBV6-5 to TRBJ1-2; TRBD1 is a possible D gene (6 bases). Germline-derived CDR1 and CDR2 are MNHEY and SVGAGI. This CDR3 spans 13 amino acids. Trimming left V 5 bases short and J 4 bases short, with 11 bases between.

The J gene is TRBJ1-2, the V gene TRBV7-2; D possibly corresponds to TRBD1 (5 bases). Germline V gives CDR1 SGHTA, CDR2 FQGNSA. The V end was cut by 5 bases, the J end by 5 bases, with 15 bases between. The CDR3 spans 14 residues. CDR3 sequence (DNA): TGTGCCAGCAGCCCCACGCGGGGCGGATATGGCTACACCTTC. Amino acids: CASSPTRGGYGYTF. The variable domain in full, completed from reference TRBV7-2 and TRBJ1-2, reads GAGVSQSPSNKVTEKGKDVELRCDPISGHTALYWYRQSLGQGLEFLIYFQGNSAPDKSGLPSDRFSAERTGGSVSTLTIQRTQQEDSAVYLCASSPTRGGYGYTFGSGTRLTVV.

V is TRBV19 and J is TRBJ2-5, with D possibly being TRBD2 (6 bases). Germline-derived CDR1 and CDR2 are LNHDA and SQIVND (reference sequence). Trimming pared 6 bases from V and 2 bases from J, leaving 22 bases between. This CDR3 has 17 residues. The CDR3 nucleotides read TGTGCCAGTAGCCCGGGGGAAACAAGGGCCCAGCAAGAGACCCAGTACTTC. Its protein product is CASSPGETRAQQETQYF.

The V call is TRBV29-1, the J call TRBJ1-2, with 10 bases fitting TRBD1. The germline gives CDR1 SQVTM, CDR2 ANQGSEA. CDR3 size: 14 residues. V lost 4 bases and J lost 8; bases outside the gene matches: 10. CDR3 region: CSVARTGGALGYTF. For the CDR3, the DNA is TGCAGCGTTGCACGGACAGGGGGAGCGCTCGGCTACACCTTC.

The V gene is TRBV19, the J gene TRBJ2-6, with D unclear. The CDR3 sequence is 15 residues long. Per the germline V gene, CDR1 is LNHDA and CDR2 is SQIVND (reference sequence). V was shortened by 5 bases and J by 0 bases, with 8 bases between the two germline ends. CDR3 bases: TGTGCCAGTAGTCCAGCGATCTCTGGGGCCAACGTCCTGACTTTC. This translates into CASSPAISGANVLTF.

The V gene is TRBV13, the J gene TRBJ1-2; 8 positions agree with TRBD1. The germline CDR1 and CDR2 sequences are PRHDT and FYEKMQ (reference sequence). Trimming removed 4 bases from V and 5 bases from J; junction bases left unmatched: 6. The CDR3 spans 14 residues. The CDR3 DNA reads as TGTGCCAGCAGCTCCCTAGGGACAGGATATGGCTACACCTTC. Protein: CASSSLGTGYGYTF.

The chain recombines TRBV5-1 with TRBJ2-5; 8 bases agree with TRBD1. V shed 0 bases and J 3 bases; nucleotides not matched to a gene: 4. There are 15 residues in the CDR3. The germline V gene encodes CDR1 SGHRS and CDR2 YFSETQ. CDR3: CASSLEGTGEETQYF. DNA of the CDR3: TGCGCCAGCAGCTTGGAAGGGACAGGCGAAGAGACCCAGTACTTC.

This clone was seen only once. The chain employs TRBV6-1 and TRBJ1-2; 10 bases are shared with TRBD1. After removal of 3 bases from V and 8 bases from J, the junction contained 6 bases not matched to a gene. This CDR3 contains 14 residues. The germline CDR1 and CDR2 sequences are MNHNS and SASEGT. The CDR3 coding sequence is TGTGCCAGCAGTGATCCGACAGGGGGCAGGGGCTACACCTTC. Amino acids: CASSDPTGGRGYTF.

The J gene is TRBJ2-7, the V gene TRBV5-8; 7 nucleotides agree with TRBD1. CDR1 and CDR2 (germline): SGHTS, YDEGEE. The length of the CDR3 is 15 residues. V gave up 2 bases and J gave up 1 base; unmatched junction bases: 6. The CDR3 DNA is TGTGCCAGCAGCTTACAGGGGACGGGTTCCTACGAGCAGTACTTC. Encoded protein: CASSLQGTGSYEQYF.

The V call is TRBV27, the J call TRBJ1-1, with D possibly TRBD1 on 6 matching bases. The V end was cut by 5 bases, the J end by 8 bases, with 21 bases between. Germline CDR1 MNHEY, CDR2 SMNVEV (reference sequence). This CDR3 has 15 residues. The CDR3 sequence is CASSAGAGAGSEAFF. Written as DNA, the CDR3 is TGTGCCAGCAGTGCGGGGGCCGGAGCAGGATCGGAAGCTTTCTTT.

V usage is TRBV14 and J usage is TRBJ2-7; D might be TRBD1 (6 bases). The CDR3 is made up of 13 amino acids. V lost 4 bases to trimming and J lost 3 bases, with 10 bases between them. Germline assignment: CDR1 SGHDN and CDR2 FVKESK. CDR3 nucleotide sequence: TGTGCCAGCAGCCCGGACAGCTTCTACGAGCAGTACTTC. Translated, it gives CASSPDSFYEQYF.

In its sample, this clone was seen a few times. This chain joins TRBV19 and TRBJ2-7; 11 bases align to TRBD2. CDR3 length: 14 amino acids. Germline CDR1 LNHDA, CDR2 SQIVND (reference sequence). After removal of 6 bases from V and 2 bases from J, the junction contained 3 bases not matched to a gene. CDR3 in amino acids: CASRSLAGAYEQYF. Here the CDR3 DNA reads TGTGCCAGTAGGTCACTAGCGGGGGCCTACGAGCAGTACTTC.

The genes are TRBV27 and TRBJ2-1, with 11 bases lining up with TRBD2. J gave up 4 bases and V 4 bases, and 12 bases lay outside the gene matches. This CDR3 region has 18 residues. Germline CDR1 reads MNHEY; CDR2 reads SMNVEV (reference sequence). CDR3 DNA: TGTGCCAGCAGTTCCCCTCTACTAGCGGGAGCTCTGTACAATGAGCAGTTCTTC. Its translation: CASSSPLLAGALYNEQFF.

The V gene is TRBV3-1 (or the pseudogene TRBV3-2), the J gene TRBJ1-2; a possible D gene is TRBD1 (5 bases). Germline values: CDR1 LGHDT, CDR2 YNNKEL (reference sequence). V lost 4 bases and J 7 bases, leaving 16 bases between the germline ends. This CDR3 is 14 amino acids long. As DNA, the CDR3 is TGTGCCAGCAGCCTCGAACAGGCGCGGGGTGGCTACACCTTC. It translates to CASSLEQARGGYTF.

The chain is built from TRBV28 and TRBJ1-2; D is unresolved. Trimming stripped 2 bases from V and 7 bases from J, with 14 bases between. The CDR3 runs 14 residues. Germline values: CDR1 MDHEN, CDR2 SYDVKM. CDR3 sequence: CASSLGRGSGGYTF. The CDR3 region has the DNA TGTGCCAGCAGTTTAGGTCGAGGATCGGGTGGCTACACCTTC.

This chain uses TRBV5-1 with TRBJ1-1, with a tentative D call TRBD1 (6 bases). CDR1 and CDR2 from the germline V gene are SGHRS and YFSETQ. This CDR3 is built from 14 residues. V was pared by 4 bases and J by 1 base, with 11 bases between. CDR3 loop: CASSGGEPNTEAFF. The CDR3 coding sequence is TGCGCCAGCAGCGGGGGCGAGCCGAACACTGAAGCTTTCTTT.

The chain is built from TRBV10-3 and TRBJ2-3; TRBD1 matches at 8 bases. The CDR3 covers 15 residues. The V gene's germline CDR1 is ENHRY and CDR2 SYGVKD. The V and J ends lost 4 bases and 6 bases, in that order; junction bases with no gene match: 9. Here the CDR3 reads CAISAGQGWEDTQYF. CDR3 sequence (DNA): TGTGCCATCAGTGCTGGACAGGGTTGGGAGGATACGCAGTATTTT.

This chain connects TRBV19 to TRBJ1-4; no clear D gene. Looked up from germline, CDR1 is LNHDA and CDR2 is SQIVND (reference sequence). This CDR3 has 14 amino acids. The V gene lost 10 bases and the J gene lost 5 bases, with 17 bases spanning the gap. CDR3 nucleotide sequence: TGTGCCACGGGCGAGGGAGGGCCGAATGAAAAACTGTTTTTT. Amino acids: CATGEGGPNEKLFF.

The V call is TRBV2, the J call TRBJ1-1, with D uncertain. The germline V gene has CDR1 SNHLY and CDR2 FYNNEI. Trimming pared 7 bases from V and 11 bases from J, leaving 23 bases between. This CDR3 comprises 14 residues. The CDR3 DNA sequence: TGTGCCAGCACCAGCCGGGGAGGAACCGGAGGGGCTTTCTTT. It is translated as CASTSRGGTGGAFF.

The chain uses TRBV11-3 and TRBJ2-1; weak D call: TRBD1 (5 bases). Per the germline V gene, CDR1 is SGHNT and CDR2 is YENEEA. The V end was cut by 5 bases, the J end by 7 bases, with 27 bases between. The CDR3 sequence is 18 residues long. Written as DNA, the CDR3 is TGTGCCAGCAGCCTAGGCTTGGGGCAGCCATACCCCACAAATGAGCAGTTCTTC. Translation gives CASSLGLGQPYPTNEQFF.

The genes are TRBV11-2 and TRBJ2-5, with 10 bases that match TRBD1. The CDR3 length is 13 residues. Germline CDR1 SGHAT, CDR2 FQNNGV. V was clipped by 4 bases and J by 4 bases; unmatched bases: 0. The CDR3 is CASSWTGGETQYF. DNA of the CDR3: TGTGCCAGCAGCTGGACAGGGGGAGAGACCCAGTACTTC. Full variable domain (remainder filled in from reference TRBV11-2 and TRBJ2-5): EAGVAQSPRYKIIEKRQSVAFWCNPISGHATLYWYQQILGQGPKLLIQFQNNGVVDDSQLPKDRFSAERLKGVDSTLKIQPAKLEDSAVYLCASSWTGGETQYFGPGTRLLVL.

This chain connects TRBV11-3 to TRBJ2-1; 7 bases match TRBD2. This CDR3 is built from 15 residues. Germline-derived CDR1 and CDR2 are SGHNT and YENEEA. The J segment lost 6 bases and the V segment lost 1 base, leaving 6 bases of the junction unmatched. The CDR3 is CASSLGGRLGNEQFF. The CDR3 bases are TGTGCCAGCAGCTTAGGCGGGAGACTGGGCAATGAGCAGTTCTTC.

The J gene is TRBJ1-4, the V gene TRBV7-9; 11 positions match TRBD1. Trimming at V came to 5 bases and at J to 6 bases, leaving 5 bases not matched to a gene. This CDR3 is built from 15 residues. Germline values: CDR1 SEHNR, CDR2 FQNEAQ (reference sequence). The CDR3 region has the DNA TGTGCCAGCAGCGACCGGACAGGGGGCGATGAAAAACTGTTTTTT. Its translation is CASSDRTGGDEKLFF.

The chain is built from TRBV27 and TRBJ2-5; TRBD2 aligns across 7 bases. CDR1 and CDR2 (germline): MNHEY, SMNVEV (reference sequence). This CDR3 is 13 amino acids long. The J segment lost 5 bases and the V segment lost 6 bases, leaving 6 bases of the junction unmatched. In nucleotides, the CDR3 is TGTGCCAGCAGCTGGGGGGGGGAGGAGACCCAGTACTTC. Translated: CASSWGGEETQYF.

This chain links TRBV7-2 with TRBJ2-2, with a tentative D call TRBD2 (5 bases). The germline V gene has CDR1 SGHTA and CDR2 FQGNSA. This CDR3 is built from 16 residues. Deletions cut 5 bases from V and 0 bases from J, with 13 bases between. CDR3 nucleotide sequence: TGTGCCAGCAGCCCACCGGGGATCGCGAACACCGGGGAGCTGTTTTTT. Translation gives CASSPPGIANTGELFF.

The J gene is TRBJ2-7, the V gene TRBV30; 7 nucleotides agree with TRBD2. The CDR3 loop spans 14 amino acids. Germline V lookup: CDR1 GTSNPN, CDR2 SVGIG (reference sequence). V was clipped by 0 bases and J by 9 bases; unmatched bases: 11. The CDR3 here is CAWSVGGSQSPQYF. As DNA, the CDR3 is TGTGCCTGGAGTGTGGGGGGGAGCCAGTCCCCGCAGTACTTC.